This section outlines one T cell receptor (beta chain) sequence together with its context. This sample is drawn from a study of Ad26.COV2.S vaccination and SARS-CoV-2 variants. Regarding treatment: some 20 received Ad26.COV2.S at low or high dose, single or two shots; 5 received placebo; per-sample allocation not given. The samples were gathered on day 63 after the first injection of vaccine or placebo. Donor was an adult aged 18-55 years in Boston. What was given as vaccine was an Ad26 vector encoding Wuhan-strain SARS-CoV-2 spike. Germline loops: CDR1 SGHAT, CDR2 FQNNGV. This CDR3 comprises 16 residues. The junction had 10 bases not matched to a gene; V was cut back by 3 bases and J by 7 bases. Sequenced by immunoSEQ multiplex PCR; TCRdb stores in-frame clones only, minus some. The repertoire has some 460,000 clones, 80% to 90% of them found once; the top ten carry 1.5% to 2%.

The V gene is TRBV11-2, the J gene TRBJ2-1, with 9 bases matching TRBD2. The material sequenced was peripheral blood, taken in a trial of Ad26.COV2.S vaccine versus placebo. The sequence derives from a person aged 18-65 years who received the Ad26.COV2.S COVID-19 vaccine or a placebo. CDR3 residues: CASSFPGSGRKNEQFF. The CDR3 DNA is TGTGCCAGCAGCTTTCCCGGTAGCGGGAGAAAAAATGAGCAGTTCTTC.